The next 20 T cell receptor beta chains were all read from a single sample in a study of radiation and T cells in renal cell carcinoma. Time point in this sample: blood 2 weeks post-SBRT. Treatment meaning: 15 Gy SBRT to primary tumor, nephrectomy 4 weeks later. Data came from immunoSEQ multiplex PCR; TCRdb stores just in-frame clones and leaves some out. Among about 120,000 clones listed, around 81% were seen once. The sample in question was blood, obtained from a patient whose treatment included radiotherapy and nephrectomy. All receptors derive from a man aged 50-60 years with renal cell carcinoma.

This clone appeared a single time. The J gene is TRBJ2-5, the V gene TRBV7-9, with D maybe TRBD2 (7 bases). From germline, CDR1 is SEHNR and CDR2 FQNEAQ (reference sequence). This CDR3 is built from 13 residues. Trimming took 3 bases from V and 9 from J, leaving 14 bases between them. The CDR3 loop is CASSFSGGEAQYF. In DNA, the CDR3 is TGTGCCAGCAGCTTTTCGGGGGGCGAGGCCCAGTACTTC.

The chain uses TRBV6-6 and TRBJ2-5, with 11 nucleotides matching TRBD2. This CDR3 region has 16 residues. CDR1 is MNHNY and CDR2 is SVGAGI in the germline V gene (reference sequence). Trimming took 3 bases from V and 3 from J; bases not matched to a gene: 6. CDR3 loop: CASSYWDSGGEETQYF. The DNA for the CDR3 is TGTGCCAGCAGTTATTGGGATAGCGGGGGGGAAGAGACCCAGTACTTC.

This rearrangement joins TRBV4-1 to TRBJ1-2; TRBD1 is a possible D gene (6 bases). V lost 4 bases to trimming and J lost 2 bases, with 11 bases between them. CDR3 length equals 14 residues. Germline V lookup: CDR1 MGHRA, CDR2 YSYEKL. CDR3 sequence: CASSPYTGNYGYTF. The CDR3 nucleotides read TGCGCCAGCAGCCCCTATACAGGGAACTATGGCTACACCTTC.

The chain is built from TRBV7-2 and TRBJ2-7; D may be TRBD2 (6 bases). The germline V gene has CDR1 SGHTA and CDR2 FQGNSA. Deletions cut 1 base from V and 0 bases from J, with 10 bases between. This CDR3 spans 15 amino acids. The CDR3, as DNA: TGTGCCAGCAGCTTAGGTAGCGGAAGCTCCTACGAGCAGTACTTC. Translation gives CASSLGSGSSYEQYF.

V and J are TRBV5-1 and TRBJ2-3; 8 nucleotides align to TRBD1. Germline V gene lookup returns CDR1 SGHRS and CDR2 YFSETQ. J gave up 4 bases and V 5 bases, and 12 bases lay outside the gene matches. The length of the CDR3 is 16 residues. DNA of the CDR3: TGCGCCAGCAGTTCAACCGGACAGGGTGGCGCAGATACGCAGTATTTT. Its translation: CASSSTGQGGADTQYF.

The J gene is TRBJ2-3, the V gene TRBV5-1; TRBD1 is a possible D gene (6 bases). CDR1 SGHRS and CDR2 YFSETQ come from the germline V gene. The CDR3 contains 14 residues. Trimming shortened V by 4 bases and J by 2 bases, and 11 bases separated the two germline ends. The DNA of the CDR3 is TGCGCCAGCAGCGTACAGGGTTTCACAGATACGCAGTATTTT. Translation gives CASSVQGFTDTQYF. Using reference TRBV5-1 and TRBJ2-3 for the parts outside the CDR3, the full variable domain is KAGVTQTPRYLIKTRGQQVTLSCSPISGHRSVSWYQQTPGQGLQFLFEYFSETQRNKGNFPGRFSGRQFSNSRSEMNVSTLELGDSALYLCASSVQGFTDTQYFGPGTRLTVL.

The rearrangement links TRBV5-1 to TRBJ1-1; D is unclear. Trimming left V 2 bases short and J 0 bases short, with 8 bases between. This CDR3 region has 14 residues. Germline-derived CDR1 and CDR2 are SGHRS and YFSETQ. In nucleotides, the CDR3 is TGCGCCAGCAGCTTCGCCAGCATGAACACTGAAGCTTTCTTT. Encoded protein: CASSFASMNTEAFF.

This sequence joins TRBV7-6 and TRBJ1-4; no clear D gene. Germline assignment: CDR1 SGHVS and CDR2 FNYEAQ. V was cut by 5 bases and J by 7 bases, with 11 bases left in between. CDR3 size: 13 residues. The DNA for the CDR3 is TGTGCCAGCAGCCCACGCGACGGTGAAAAACTGTTTTTT. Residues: CASSPRDGEKLFF.

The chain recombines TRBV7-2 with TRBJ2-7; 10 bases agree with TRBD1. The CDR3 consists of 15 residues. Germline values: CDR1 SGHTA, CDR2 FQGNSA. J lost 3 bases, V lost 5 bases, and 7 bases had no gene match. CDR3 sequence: CASSPGQGGFYEQYF. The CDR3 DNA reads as TGTGCCAGCAGCCCCGGACAGGGGGGATTCTACGAGCAGTACTTC.

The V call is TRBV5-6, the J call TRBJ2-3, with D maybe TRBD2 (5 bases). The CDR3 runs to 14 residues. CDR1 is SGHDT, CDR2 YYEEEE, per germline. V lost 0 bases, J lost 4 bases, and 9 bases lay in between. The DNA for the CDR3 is TGTGCCAGCAGCTTGGTGCTAGCAGCAGATACGCAGTATTTT. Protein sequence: CASSLVLAADTQYF.

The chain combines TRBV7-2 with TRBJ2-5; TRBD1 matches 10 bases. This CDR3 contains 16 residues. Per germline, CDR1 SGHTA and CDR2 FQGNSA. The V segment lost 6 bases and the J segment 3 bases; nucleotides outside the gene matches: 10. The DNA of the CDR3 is TGTGCCAGCAGTTTAACTTTGGGGACAGGGGAAGAGACCCAGTACTTC. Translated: CASSLTLGTGEETQYF.

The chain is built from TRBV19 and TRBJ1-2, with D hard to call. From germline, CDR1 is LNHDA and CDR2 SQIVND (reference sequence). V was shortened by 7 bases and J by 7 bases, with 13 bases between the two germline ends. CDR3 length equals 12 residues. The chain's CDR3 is CASTIARGGYTF. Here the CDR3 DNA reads TGTGCCAGTACAATCGCCAGAGGTGGCTACACCTTC. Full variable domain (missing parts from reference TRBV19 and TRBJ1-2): DGGITQSPKYLFRKEGQNVTLSCEQNLNHDAMYWYRQDPGQGLRLIYYSQIVNDFQKGDIAEGYSVSREKKESFPLTVTSAQKNPTAFYLCASTIARGGYTFGSGTRLTVV.

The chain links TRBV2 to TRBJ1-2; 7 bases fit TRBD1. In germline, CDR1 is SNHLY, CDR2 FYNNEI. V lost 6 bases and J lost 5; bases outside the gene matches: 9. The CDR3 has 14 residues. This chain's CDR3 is CASSPMGTEYGYTF. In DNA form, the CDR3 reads TGTGCCAGCAGCCCAATGGGGACAGAGTATGGCTACACCTTC.

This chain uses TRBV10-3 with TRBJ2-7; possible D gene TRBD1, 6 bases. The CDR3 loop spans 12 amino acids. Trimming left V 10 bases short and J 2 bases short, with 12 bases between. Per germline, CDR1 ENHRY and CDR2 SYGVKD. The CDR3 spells CATQTGPYEQYF. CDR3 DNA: TGTGCCACTCAGACAGGACCCTACGAGCAGTACTTC.

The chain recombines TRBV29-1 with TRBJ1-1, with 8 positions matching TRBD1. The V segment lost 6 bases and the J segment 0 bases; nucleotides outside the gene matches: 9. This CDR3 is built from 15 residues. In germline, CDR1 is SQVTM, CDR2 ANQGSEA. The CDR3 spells CSVARDRWLNTEAFF. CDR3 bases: TGCAGCGTGGCCCGGGACAGGTGGTTGAACACTGAAGCTTTCTTT.

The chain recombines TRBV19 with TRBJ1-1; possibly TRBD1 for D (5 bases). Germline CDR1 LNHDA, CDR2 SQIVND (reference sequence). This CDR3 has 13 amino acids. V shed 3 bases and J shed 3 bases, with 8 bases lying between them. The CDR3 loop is CASSIGGDTEAFF. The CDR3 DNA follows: TGTGCCAGTAGTATTGGGGGGGACACTGAAGCTTTCTTT.

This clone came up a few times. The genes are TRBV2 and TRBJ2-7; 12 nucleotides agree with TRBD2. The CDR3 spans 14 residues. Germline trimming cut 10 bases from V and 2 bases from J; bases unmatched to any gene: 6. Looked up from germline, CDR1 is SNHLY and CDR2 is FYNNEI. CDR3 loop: CANKRTSGAYEQYF. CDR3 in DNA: TGTGCCAACAAGAGGACTAGCGGGGCCTACGAGCAGTACTTC.

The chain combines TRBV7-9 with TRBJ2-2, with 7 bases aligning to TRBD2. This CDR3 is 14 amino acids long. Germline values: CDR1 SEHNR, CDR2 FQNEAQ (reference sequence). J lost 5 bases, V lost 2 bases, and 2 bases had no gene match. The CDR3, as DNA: TGTGCCAGCAGCTTACCAGCGGGGACCGGGGAGCTGTTTTTT. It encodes CASSLPAGTGELFF.

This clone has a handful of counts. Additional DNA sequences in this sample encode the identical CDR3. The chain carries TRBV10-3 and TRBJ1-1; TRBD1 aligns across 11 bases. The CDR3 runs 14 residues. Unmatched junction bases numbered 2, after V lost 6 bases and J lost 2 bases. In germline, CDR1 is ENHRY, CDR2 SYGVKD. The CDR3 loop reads CAIRGTGGNTEAFF. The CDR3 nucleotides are TGTGCCATCAGGGGGACAGGGGGTAACACTGAAGCTTTCTTT.

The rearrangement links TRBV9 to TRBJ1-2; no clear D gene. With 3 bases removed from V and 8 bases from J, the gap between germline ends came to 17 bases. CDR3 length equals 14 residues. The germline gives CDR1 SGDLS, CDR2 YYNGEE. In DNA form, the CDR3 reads TGTGCCAGCAGCGCCGGAGACTCCCCGGCAGGCTACACCTTC. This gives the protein CASSAGDSPAGYTF.